A selection of T cell receptor beta chains follows, all from one sample in a study of CD8+CD57+ T cells in acquired aplastic anemia. MiXCR, applied by TCRdb to the reads, yields one record per CDR3 protein. This table has more than 45,000 distinct CDR3 sequences, around 69% appearing once. What was sequenced was sorted CD4+, CD8+, or CD8+CD57+ T cells (not recorded which) from PBMCs. These receptors were taken from a human donor in good health, serving as a control. Each CDR3 is given with its conserved first and last residue. D genes are given only for firm matches.

v_gene | d_gene | CDR3aa
TRBV2 | - | CASSHPTGDVGEQYF
TRBV10-3 | - | CAISESRNTIYF
TRBV10-3 | - | CAISEYGGQQETQYF
TRBV15 | TRBD1 | CATSIRTGMAETQYF
TRBV25-1 | - | CASSEFGSTDTQYF
TRBV10-3 | - | CAISESDLGGHEQYF
TRBV15 | - | CATSPRVGRYSHNEQFF
TRBV19 | - | CASSIIGRRPGYTF
TRBV10-2 | - | CASSESWGLGANVLTF
TRBV6-5 | TRBD1 | CASSSGQLRGYTF
TRBV9 | TRBD2 | CASSVAGLAQEQYF
TRBV10-3 | - | CAISETGAYEQYF
TRBV2 | - | CASSWDGPAGNTIYF
TRBV29-1 | - | CSVEGVNEQFF
TRBV10-3 | - | CAISANGGKSSYEQYF
TRBV13 | - | CASSSPGLALYEQFF
TRBV2 | - | CASTPGGQETQYF
TRBV19 | TRBD1 | CASSPGPGQGTSPLHF
TRBV2 | - | CASSTGRDNSPLHF
TRBV5-1 | - | CASSLTTSSYNEQFF
TRBV7-2 | - | CASTPQINYGYTF
TRBV19 | - | CASSMGGAGYNEQFF
TRBV20-1 | TRBD1 | CSASAGTENSPLHF
TRBV18 | - | CASSPQPGRGPEQYF
TRBV2 | - | CASSDGRIHEQLF
TRBV10-3 | - | CAISESTRDYGEKLFF
TRBV10-3 | TRBD2 | CATSLAGANNEQFF
TRBV7-3 | TRBD1 | CASSLLAGGVYNEQFF
TRBV25-1 | - | CASSGGTGANVLTF
TRBV11-2 | TRBD1 | CASRSGTGGYEQYF
TRBV4-2 | - | CASSQAVGTGYEQYF
TRBV2 | - | CASSESVLAGYNEQFF
TRBV7-3 | - | CPSEARLNAGELFF
TRBV19 | - | CASSEGDYNEQFF
TRBV7-8 | - | CASSLAMGRAGELFF
TRBV10-3 | TRBD2 | CAISGAGLGLIHEQYF
TRBV2 | TRBD2 | CASSSGRPSYEQYF
TRBV27 | TRBD1 | CASSVQDRDNEQFF
TRBV4-2 | TRBD2 | CASSPTASGAYEQYF
TRBV7-8 | - | CASSLAGDKNEQYF
TRBV9 | - | CATSGGGEAFF
TRBV2 | - | CASSEGQGTYEQYF
TRBV19 | - | CATYDRGAPNQPQHF
TRBV9 | - | CASSEGRQETQYF
TRBV10-3 | - | CAISESTGGASYGYTF
TRBV7-2 | - | CASSLTLSNQPQHF
TRBV10-3 | TRBD1 | CATSGGNEQFF
TRBV29-1 | TRBD1 | CSVEANDRVDEQYF
TRBV10-3 | - | CAISESTVNSPLHF
TRBV11-2 | - | CASSLEVGLVGEKLFF
TRBV5-1 | - | CASSFELGGENSPLHF
TRBV15 | TRBD2 | CATSRGLASYEQYF
TRBV7-3 | TRBD2 | CASSSSPSGGRTDTQYF
TRBV2 | - | CASSGAGVQETQYF
TRBV7-9 | - | CAIVGAKNIQYF
TRBV6-4 | - | CASSAAGLNTGELFF
TRBV11-3 | TRBD1 | CASSLDRAADTQYF
TRBV7-9 | - | CASSTLDGYGYTF